This is a list of T cell receptor beta chains from one sample in a study. One entry per CDR3 protein, called by TCRdb with MiXCR from the 5' RACE reads. The top ten clones hold 3.7% of a sample with roughly 44,000 distinct CDR3 sequences, 29% of them seen once. The specimen sequenced was memory CD4+ T cells sorted from a lymph node. The receptors stem from a female donor with breast cancer. Each CDR3 is given with its conserved first and last residue. A D gene is named only where the DNA matches it firmly. Clone size is given for some rows only: seen once, a few or many times, or a class if the clone is expanded.

CDR3nt,CDR3aa,d_gene,abundance,j_gene,v_gene
TGTGCCAGCAGCCAAGCGGGAGGTTCTGGGGCCAACGTCCTGACTTTC,CASSQAGGSGANVLTF,TRBD2,-,TRBJ2-6,TRBV14
TGCGCCAGCAGCTCCCAATACACCAGGGTTGCCACTGAAGCTTTCTTT,CASSSQYTRVATEAFF,-,-,TRBJ1-1,TRBV5-1
TGCAGTGCTTCCAAGGGGGGGCAGGCTTTCTTT,CSASKGGQAFF,-,many,TRBJ1-1,TRBV20-1
TGTGCCAGCAGTCCCTCAAATAATTCACCCCTCCACTTT,CASSPSNNSPLHF,-,few,TRBJ1-6,TRBV28
TGTGCCAGCAGGGCGGGACAGCTAGAGACCCAGTACTTC,CASRAGQLETQYF,-,few,TRBJ2-5,TRBV12-3/TRBV12-4
TGTGCCAGCAGCCCAGTCCGGGCCCGGGGAACCGGGGAGCTGTTTTTT,CASSPVRARGTGELFF,-,-,TRBJ2-2,TRBV7-3
TGTGCCAGCAGTTTATCCGATTACACCGGGGAGCTGTTTTTT,CASSLSDYTGELFF,-,few,TRBJ2-2,TRBV12-3/TRBV12-4
TGTGCCAGCAGCTTAAAGGGTACCTACGAGCAGTACTTC,CASSLKGTYEQYF,-,-,TRBJ2-7,TRBV7-9
TGTGCCAGCAGAGGAGGGGACACCTACGAGCAGTACTTC,CASRGGDTYEQYF,-,-,TRBJ2-7,TRBV12-3/TRBV12-4
TGTGCCTGGAGTCCCAGCGGGGAGCTGTTTTTT,CAWSPSGELFF,-,-,TRBJ2-2,TRBV30
TGTGCCAGCAGCGTTCAGGGCGGCACTGAAGCTTTCTTT,CASSVQGGTEAFF,-,few,TRBJ1-1,TRBV7-2
TGTGCCGGCAGCGCTTACAGGAGGGCGAACAATGAGCAGTTCTTC,CAGSAYRRANNEQFF,-,-,TRBJ2-1,TRBV7-2
TGTGCCAGCAGCCCTGACCCGGGGTTGGCTGAAGCTTTCTTT,CASSPDPGLAEAFF,-,-,TRBJ1-1,TRBV7-9
TGTGCCAGCAGTTTATTACTAGACTCAGATACGCAGTATTTT,CASSLLLDSDTQYF,-,few,TRBJ2-3,TRBV28
TGCAGTGCTACAAAACTAGCGGGAGTTTTTCCTGGGAGACCCTACGAGCAGTACTTC,CSATKLAGVFPGRPYEQYF,TRBD2,few,TRBJ2-7,TRBV20-1
TGCGCCAGCAGCCAGAACAATGAGCAGTTCTTC,CASSQNNEQFF,-,many,TRBJ2-1,TRBV4-1